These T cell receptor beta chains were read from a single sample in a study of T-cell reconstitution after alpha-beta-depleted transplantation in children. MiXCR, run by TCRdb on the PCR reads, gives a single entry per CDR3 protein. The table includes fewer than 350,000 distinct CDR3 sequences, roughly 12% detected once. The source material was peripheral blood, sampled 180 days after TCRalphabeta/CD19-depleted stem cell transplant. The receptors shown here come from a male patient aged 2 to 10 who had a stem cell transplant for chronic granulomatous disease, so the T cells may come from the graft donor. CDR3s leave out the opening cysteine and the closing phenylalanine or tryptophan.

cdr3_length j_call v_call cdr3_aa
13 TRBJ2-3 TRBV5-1 ASSLVGLGTDTQY
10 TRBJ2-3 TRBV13 ASSALVDTQY
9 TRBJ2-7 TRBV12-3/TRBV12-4 ASSLSGEQY
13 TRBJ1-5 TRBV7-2 ASSFNRGSNQPQH
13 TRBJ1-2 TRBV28 ASSFPVREKGGYT
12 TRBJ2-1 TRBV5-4 ASTQGGVGNEQF
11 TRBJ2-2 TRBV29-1 SVRWRGTGELF
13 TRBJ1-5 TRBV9 ASSVTQGPNQPQH
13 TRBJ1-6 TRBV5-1 ASSSDPLGNSPLH
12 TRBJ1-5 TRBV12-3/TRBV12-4 ASSFARTGQPQH
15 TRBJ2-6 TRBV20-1 SARDAGASSGANVLT
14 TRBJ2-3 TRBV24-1 ATSDQRDPLADTQY
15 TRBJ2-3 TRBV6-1 ASRSGTSGIFSDTQY
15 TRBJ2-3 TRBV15 ATRDDRVKLSTDTQY
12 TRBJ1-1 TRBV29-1 SVKDRGRDTEAF
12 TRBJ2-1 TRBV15 ATSKTSGYNEQF
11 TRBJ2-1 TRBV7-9 ASSSRGREEQF
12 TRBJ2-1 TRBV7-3 ASSLSPSYNEQF
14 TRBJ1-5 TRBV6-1 ASRKGGPDGYQPQH
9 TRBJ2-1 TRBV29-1 SVDKSYEQF
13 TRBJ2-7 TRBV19 ASSIVGTGRYEQY
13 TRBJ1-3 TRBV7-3 ASSLRGFSGNTIY
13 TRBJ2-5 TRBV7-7 ASSLGRGGAETQY
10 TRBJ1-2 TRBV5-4 ASSLTSFGYT
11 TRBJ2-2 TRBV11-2 ASSLYTGLELF
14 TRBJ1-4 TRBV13 ASSRTGARTNEKLF
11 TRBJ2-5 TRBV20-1 SARVGKGETQY
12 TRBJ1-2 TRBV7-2 ASSLNKGDYGYT
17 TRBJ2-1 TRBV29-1 SVWGTSGGSGLVWNEQF
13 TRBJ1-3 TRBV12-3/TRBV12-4 ASSIGGIPGNTIY
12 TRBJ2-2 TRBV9 ASSVDRNTGELF
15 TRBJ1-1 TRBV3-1 ASSQEKGAGLNTEAF
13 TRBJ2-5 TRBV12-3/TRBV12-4 ASSLDGVIWETQY
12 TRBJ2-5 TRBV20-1 SARGGGAGETQY
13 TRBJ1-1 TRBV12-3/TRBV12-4 ASSLVPIMNTEAF
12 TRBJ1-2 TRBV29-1 SVPDYEGFYGYT
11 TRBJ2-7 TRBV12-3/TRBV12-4 AGNPGRSYEQY
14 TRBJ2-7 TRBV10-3 AISDGRAGDQYEQY
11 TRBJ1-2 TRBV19 ASTRDRVYGYT
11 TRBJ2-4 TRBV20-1 SASTGGQNIQY
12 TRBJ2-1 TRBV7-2 ASSAGTKGHEQF
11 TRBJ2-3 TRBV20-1 SAVQSPTDTQY
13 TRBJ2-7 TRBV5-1 ASSREGGPMYEQY
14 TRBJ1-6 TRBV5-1 ASSPGTVGDNSPLH
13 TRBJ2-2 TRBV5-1 ASRQLGGNTGELF
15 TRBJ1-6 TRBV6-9 ASSYGREGGRSSPLH